The 5 T cell receptor beta chains given below trace back to one sample, sequenced in a study of blood T cell repertoires in COVID-19. The protocol was immunoSEQ multiplex PCR, while the TCRdb copy is restricted to in-frame clones and leaves out a portion. The sample shows some 170,000 clones, roughly 87% of them seen only once. Specimen: PBMCs or T cells enriched from blood (not recorded which). These receptors were collected from a human donor with acute COVID-19. The donor label of this sample is uncertain.

The rearrangement joins TRBV5-1 to TRBJ2-6; 7 nucleotides align to TRBD1. Germline V gives CDR1 SGHRS, CDR2 YFSETQ. The junction had 8 bases not matched to a gene; V was cut back by 2 bases and J by 0 bases. The CDR3 runs to 18 residues. The CDR3 DNA reads TGCGCCAGCAGCTTACAGGGGACCTTCTTCTCTGGGGCCAACGTCCTGACTTTC. This gives the protein CASSLQGTFFSGANVLTF.

The J gene is TRBJ2-3, the V gene TRBV5-4, with TRBD2 identical over 7 bases. The CDR3 spans 16 residues. After removal of 4 bases from V and 2 bases from J, the junction contained 10 bases not matched to a gene. Germline V gene lookup returns CDR1 SGHNT and CDR2 YYREEE (reference sequence). The CDR3 nucleotides are TGTGCCAGCAGCCCGACCGCTAGCGGAGTCACAGATACGCAGTATTTT. This sequence encodes CASSPTASGVTDTQYF.

The V gene is TRBV6-5, the J gene TRBJ1-1; the match to TRBD1 covers 8 bases. CDR3 length equals 14 residues. Per the germline V gene, CDR1 is MNHEY and CDR2 is SVGAGI. The ends lost 5 bases at V and 1 base at J; junction bases unmatched: 3. CDR3 loop: CASSNRGTNTEAFF. As DNA, the CDR3 is TGTGCCAGCAGTAACAGGGGGACGAACACTGAAGCTTTCTTT.

This chain uses TRBV27 with TRBJ1-5; 7 bases fit TRBD1. V lost 7 bases, J lost 4 bases, and 7 bases stayed unmatched. The germline gives CDR1 MNHEY, CDR2 SMNVEV (reference sequence). This CDR3 has 14 amino acids. CDR3 in amino acids: CASKYTGVNQPQHF. The CDR3 DNA reads TGTGCCAGCAAGTATACAGGGGTAAATCAGCCCCAGCATTTT.

The chain recombines TRBV5-1 with TRBJ2-1; perhaps TRBD1 as D (6 bases). Trimming pared 3 bases from V and 8 bases from J, leaving 9 bases between. The germline CDR1 and CDR2 sequences are SGHRS and YFSETQ. CDR3 length: 12 amino acids. CDR3 loop: CASSSRGDEQFF. DNA of the CDR3: TGCGCCAGCAGCTCCAGGGGTGATGAGCAGTTCTTC.